The TCR beta chain described here comes from a study of response to subunit inactivated influenza vaccine. TCRdb used MiXCR to reprocess the RT-PCR reads, holding one entry per CDR3 protein. The sample shows about 180,000 distinct CDR3 sequences, around 8.8% of them seen only once. Overall study results and limits: The authors suggested that few new T cells are recruited per seasonal influenza vaccination.

V shed 1 base and J 7 bases; nucleotides not matched to a gene: 15. CDR3 length: 17 residues. Germline loops: CDR1 SEHNR, CDR2 FQNEAQ (reference sequence). A remark on this clonotype: Its antigen remains unidentified.

The chain employs TRBV7-9 and TRBJ2-7; 8 bases agree with TRBD2. Sample: non-naive T cells sorted from PBMCs, taken on the day of vaccination. This receptor was obtained from a man in his fifties who received an inactivated influenza vaccine. This CDR3 reads CASSLGPVVAGSGEQYF. The CDR3 nucleotides read TGTGCCAGCAGCTTAGGCCCCGTGGTAGCGGGGTCGGGTGAGCAGTACTTC.